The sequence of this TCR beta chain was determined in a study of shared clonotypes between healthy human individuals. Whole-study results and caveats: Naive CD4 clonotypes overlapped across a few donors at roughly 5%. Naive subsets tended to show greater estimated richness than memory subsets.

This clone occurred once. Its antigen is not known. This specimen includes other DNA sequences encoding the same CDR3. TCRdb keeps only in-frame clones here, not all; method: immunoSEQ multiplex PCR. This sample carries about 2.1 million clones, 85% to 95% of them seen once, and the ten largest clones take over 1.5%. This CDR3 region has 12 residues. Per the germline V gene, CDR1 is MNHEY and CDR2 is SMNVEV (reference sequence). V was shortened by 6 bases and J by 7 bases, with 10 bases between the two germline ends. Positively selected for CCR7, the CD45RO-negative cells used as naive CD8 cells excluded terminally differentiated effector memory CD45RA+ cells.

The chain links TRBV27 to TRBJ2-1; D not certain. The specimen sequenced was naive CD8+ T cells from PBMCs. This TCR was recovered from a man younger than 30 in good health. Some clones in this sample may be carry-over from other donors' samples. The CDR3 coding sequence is TGTGCCAGCAGCCGAAGGGCAAATGAGCAGTTCTTC. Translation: CASSRRANEQFF.